This T cell receptor (beta chain) was identified in a study of T cells after yellow fever vaccination (dated by TCRdb to the late 2010s). Study-wide context: The SMART-Seq v4 Ultra Low Input RNA kit was used to prepare libraries from fractions with low cell numbers. The cohort comprised two healthy male donors, one aged 18 to 29 and one aged 30 to 40 years. Blood samples were taken at several timepoints before and after primary and secondary immunization, and bulk PBMC replicates and cell subsets were isolated. To track T-cell clones before and after primary and booster YFV17D yellow fever vaccination, bulk TCR alpha and beta repertoires were sequenced longitudinally.

TCR cDNA was synthesized by 5'RACE template switching, through which a universal primer site and unique molecular identifiers were introduced. cDNA synthesis was primed from both the TCR alpha and TCR beta constant segments. Library amplification involved two PCR steps, and the second step added sample barcodes and sequencing adapters. Sequencing of libraries was performed on Illumina HiSeq 2500 (2x100 bp) or NovaSeq (2x150 bp). As for the original processing: Demultiplexing of reads and collapsing into UMI consensus sequences were performed with MIGEC, and V(D)J alignment was carried out with MiXCR. Clonotypes responding to the vaccine were identified with edgeR on replicate PBMC samples, with the criteria of FDR below 0.01 and a log2 fold change above 5 up to day 15. Bulk clonotypes were assigned CD4 or CD8 identity according to which sequenced CD4 or CD8 repertoire held them at higher abundance. TCRdb reworked the public reads: Q25 trimming with fastp, MiXCR clone assembly, productive beta chains retained. When rows share a CDR3 protein, they turn into one entry using the most common DNA and genes. The V and J calls were not made by the authors but by TCRdb's processing. This sample is represented by 450,000 to 650,000 distinct CDR3 sequences; 21% of them were singletons. The ten largest clones take up about a sixth of the sample.

This clonotype occurred a few times. What this receptor recognizes is not known. No base qualities exist here, and no much larger clone lies one base off it. At the junction V is shortened by 6 bases and J by 0 bases, with 27 bases in between. Via the germline V gene, CDR1 is SGHAT and CDR2 FQNNGV. There are 20 amino acids in the CDR3, from cysteine to phenylalanine inclusive. Of all the DNA, just the CDR3 is kept, 60 bases in frame from base 1. Sample treatment or condition, as interpreted from the label and publication: live attenuated yellow fever vaccine strain. At every blood-draw timepoint, two biological replicates of bulk PBMCs were collected. A standard Ficoll-Paque protocol was used to isolate PBMCs from peripheral blood. TriZol was used to extract RNA from bulk PBMCs, from CD4 and CD8 fractions, and from dextramer-positive and dextramer-negative fractions. Overall study outcomes, separate from this receptor: The study included only a couple of donors, which limits how far the findings can be generalized. A small fraction of clonotypes showed up in both the CD4 and CD8 compartments, probably as a result of convergent recombination. Compared with the primary T-cell response, the secondary T-cell response was faster but weaker, reaching its peak on day 5 rather than on day 15. Most clones expanded after primary vaccination were re-detected after the booster (almost 98% of CD4 and more than 70% of CD8), suggesting broad memory maintenance. Computational filtering was needed because FACS-sorted repertoires could contain abundant contaminating clonotypes from the bulk population.

This TCR came from a man between 18 and 35 years old who received the YFV17D yellow fever vaccine. The specimen comprised PBMCs, sampled approximately 22 days after the first yellow fever vaccination. The chain is assembled from TRBV11-2 and TRBJ2-4; 6 matching bases give a weak D call of TRBD2. The DNA sequence is as follows: TGTGCCAGCAGTGAAGTGGGCGGGGAACTCATAACTTCAGCCAAAAACATTCAGTACTTC. Its protein is CASSEVGGELITSAKNIQYF.